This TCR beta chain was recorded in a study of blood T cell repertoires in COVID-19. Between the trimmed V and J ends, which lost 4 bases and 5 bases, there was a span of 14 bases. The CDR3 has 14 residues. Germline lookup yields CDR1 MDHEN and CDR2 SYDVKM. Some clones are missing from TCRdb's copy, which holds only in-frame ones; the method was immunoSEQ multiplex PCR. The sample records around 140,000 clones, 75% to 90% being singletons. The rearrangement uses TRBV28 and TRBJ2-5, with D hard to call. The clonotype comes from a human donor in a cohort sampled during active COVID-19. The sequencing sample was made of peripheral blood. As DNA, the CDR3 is TGTGCCAGCAGTTCCCGACTCCTTGAGGAGACCCAGTACTTC. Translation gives CASSSRLLEETQYF.